These 4 T cell receptor beta chains came from one sample sequenced in a study of tumor-infiltrating lymphocytes in glioblastoma multiforme. Three nested ARM-PCR rounds with V-beta and C-beta primers built TCRB libraries. A single record per CDR3 protein comes from TCRdb applying MiXCR to the multiplex PCR reads. The table has 9,000 to 13,000 distinct CDR3 sequences, roughly 71% seen once. Sequencing input: brain tumor tissue. The receptor source for this set is a male donor with glioblastoma.

The chain employs TRBV11-2 and TRBJ2-7; D is unclear. Trimming removed 3 bases at V and 7 bases at J, with 19 bases between. CDR3 length equals 15 residues. Germline CDR1 SGHAT, CDR2 FQNNGV. The CDR3 region has the DNA TGTGCCAGCAGCTTCTCTAACCAAGCACTATATGAGCAGTACTTC. Translating gives CASSFSNQALYEQYF.

The chain links TRBV30 to TRBJ2-7; the D gene is possibly TRBD1 (5 bases). This CDR3 spans 15 amino acids. CDR1 and CDR2 (germline): GTSNPN, SVGIG (reference sequence). Trimming took off 5 bases at V and 3 bases at J, with 20 bases between the two ends. CDR3 sequence reads: CAWANRRSIFYEQYF. As DNA, the CDR3 is TGTGCCTGGGCCAACAGGAGAAGTATTTTCTACGAGCAGTACTTC.

The V call is TRBV29-1, the J call TRBJ2-7; 9 bases line up with TRBD1. This CDR3 region has 14 residues. V shed 5 bases, J shed 7 bases, and the junction held 12 bases outside the gene matches. Germline-derived CDR1 and CDR2 are SQVTM and ANQGSEA. CDR3 sequence (DNA): TGCAGCGTTCAAGGGACAGGGAGGTTCTATGAGCAGTACTTC. Protein: CSVQGTGRFYEQYF.

Sample share makes this clonotype large. In DNA, the CDR3 is TGTGCCAGCAGCTTAACCCCAGGGCCTAGCACAGATACGCAGTATTTT. Translation: CASSLTPGPSTDTQYF. This rearrangement joins TRBV11-1 to TRBJ2-3, with D perhaps TRBD1 (5 bases). V gave up 2 bases and J gave up 0 bases, with 12 bases separating them. Germline V gene lookup returns CDR1 SGHAT and CDR2 FQDESV (reference sequence). The CDR3 consists of 16 residues.